Listed here are 13 T cell receptor beta chains from one sample, sequenced in a study of blood T cell repertoires in COVID-19 (dated by TCRdb to 2018 to 2020). Libraries were built with the immunoSEQ multiplex PCR assay. TCRdb obtained this table from immuneACCESS and retained in-frame rearrangements with V and J assigned. These tables miss some clones; where compared with another copy, unresolved V genes account for less than half of the shortfall, and the remainder is unexplained. The sample table lists about 300,000 clones, about nine tenths of them with a count of one. Jointly, the top ten make up approximately 1.2% of the sample. The sequenced sample consisted of PBMCs or T cells enriched from blood (not recorded which). Receptor source: a woman in her twenties or thirties who had recovered from COVID-19.

The chain couples TRBV7-2 to TRBJ2-3; 10 bases are shared with TRBD2. The CDR3 sequence is 16 residues long. Losses at the gene ends were 3 bases for V and 5 bases for J; bases not matched to a gene: 8. Per the germline V gene, CDR1 is SGHTA and CDR2 is FQGNSA. CDR3 sequence (DNA): TGTGCCAGCAGCTTCCTCTTAGCGGGAGGAAGAGATACGCAGTATTTT. Amino acid sequence: CASSFLLAGGRDTQYF.

This rearrangement joins TRBV14 to TRBJ2-1; 7 positions agree with TRBD1. The J segment lost 0 bases and the V segment lost 4 bases, leaving 6 bases of the junction unmatched. The CDR3 sequence is 16 residues long. CDR1 SGHDN and CDR2 FVKESK come from the germline V gene. This CDR3 is CASSRGQPTSYNEQFF. CDR3 bases: TGTGCCAGCAGCCGGGGACAGCCCACCTCCTACAATGAGCAGTTCTTC.

V gene TRBV28 combines with J gene TRBJ1-6; 10 bases agree with TRBD1. The CDR3 loop spans 17 amino acids. After removal of 5 bases from V and 9 bases from J, the junction contained 13 bases not matched to a gene. Germline V CDR1 and CDR2: MDHEN, SYDVKM. The CDR3 protein is CASSPRRTGGRGSPLHF. In DNA form, the CDR3 reads TGTGCCAGCAGTCCGCGCCGGACAGGGGGAAGGGGTTCACCCCTCCACTTT.

The chain combines TRBV15 with TRBJ2-5, with a possible D match to TRBD2 (5 bases). Germline CDR1 and CDR2: LNHNV and YYDKDF (reference sequence). Trimming removed 1 base from V and 2 bases from J, with 14 bases in between. The CDR3 covers 16 residues. The CDR3 DNA follows: TGTGCCACCAGCAGAGTCGGACTGCCGGGACAAGAGACCCAGTACTTC. Its protein is CATSRVGLPGQETQYF.

V gene TRBV25-1 combines with J gene TRBJ2-2, with 10 bases that match TRBD2. Germline V gene sequence: CDR1 MGHDK, CDR2 SYGVNS. The CDR3 length is 15 residues. V shed 2 bases, J shed 3 bases, and the junction held 0 bases outside the gene matches. CDR3 amino acids: CASSELAGDTGELFF. In nucleotides, the CDR3 is TGTGCCAGCAGTGAACTAGCGGGAGACACCGGGGAGCTGTTTTTT.

The rearrangement joins TRBV5-1 to TRBJ2-7, with 11 bases aligning to TRBD2. Per germline, CDR1 SGHRS and CDR2 YFSETQ. The length of the CDR3 is 15 residues. V shed 2 bases and J 2 bases; nucleotides not matched to a gene: 3. The CDR3 here is CASSLTSGSTYEQYF. The CDR3 DNA sequence: TGCGCCAGCAGCTTAACTAGCGGGAGTACCTACGAGCAGTACTTC.

The chain joins TRBV4-1 to TRBJ2-5, with D perhaps matching TRBD1 (6 bases). From germline, CDR1 is MGHRA and CDR2 YSYEKL. V was clipped by 1 base and J by 5 bases, with 14 bases between them. The CDR3 sequence is 15 residues long. CDR3 loop: CASSQVGQPRETQYF. CDR3 coding DNA: TGCGCCAGCAGCCAAGTTGGACAGCCAAGGGAGACCCAGTACTTC.

This CDR3 reads CASSEFEGALVSPLHF. DNA for the CDR3: TGCGCCAGCAGTGAGTTCGAGGGGGCGCTTGTTTCACCCCTCCACTTT. V and J are TRBV10-2 and TRBJ1-6; 7 nucleotides match TRBD1. This CDR3 is 16 amino acids long. Germline V gives CDR1 WSHSY, CDR2 SAAADI. V shed 1 base and J 9 bases; nucleotides not matched to a gene: 9.

The V gene is TRBV11-2, the J gene TRBJ2-1; 7 nucleotides line up with TRBD2. Trimming took 1 base from V and 6 from J; bases not matched to a gene: 12. The germline gives CDR1 SGHAT, CDR2 FQNNGV. The CDR3 has 17 residues. The CDR3 reads CASSLGGRGKRGNEQFF. The CDR3 bases are TGTGCCAGCAGCTTAGGAGGTCGGGGGAAGCGGGGCAATGAGCAGTTCTTC.

This chain links TRBV28 with TRBJ1-4, with D perhaps TRBD1 (6 bases). Trimming shortened V by 6 bases and J by 4 bases, and 9 bases separated the two germline ends. CDR3 length: 13 amino acids. CDR1 is MDHEN, CDR2 SYDVKM, per germline. CDR3 residues: CASRRTDNEKLFF. CDR3 nucleotide sequence: TGTGCCAGCAGGAGGACAGATAATGAAAAACTGTTTTTT.

The chain links TRBV11-2 to TRBJ1-3, with TRBD1 matching 8 bases. This CDR3 spans 16 amino acids. The V segment lost 5 bases and the J segment 1 base; nucleotides outside the gene matches: 7. The germline V gene has CDR1 SGHAT and CDR2 FQNNGV. DNA of the CDR3: TGTGCCAGCAGCCTTTTCACAGGGGGGTCTGGAAACACCATATATTTT. Protein sequence: CASSLFTGGSGNTIYF.

This chain joins TRBV28 and TRBJ2-5; 10 bases line up with TRBD2. Trimming took 4 bases from V and 2 from J; bases not matched to a gene: 13. The CDR3 is made up of 18 amino acids. CDR1 and CDR2 (germline): MDHEN, SYDVKM. CDR3 amino acids: CASSSPWASGSPQETQYF. The CDR3 DNA reads as TGTGCCAGCAGTTCCCCTTGGGCTAGCGGGAGCCCACAAGAGACCCAGTACTTC.

This clone has only one observation. This chain connects TRBV5-5 to TRBJ1-1; possibly TRBD1 for D (5 bases). Trimming shortened V by 4 bases and J by 0 bases, and 10 bases separated the two germline ends. CDR1 is SGHKS, CDR2 YYEKEE, per germline (reference sequence). This CDR3 is built from 14 residues. DNA for the CDR3: TGTGCCAGCAGCCCCAGGGCCCTGAACACTGAAGCTTTCTTT. It specifies CASSPRALNTEAFF. Full variable domain (missing parts from reference TRBV5-5 and TRBJ1-1): DAGVTQSPTHLIKTRGQQVTLRCSPISGHKSVSWYQQVLGQGPQFIFQYYEKEERGRGNFPDRFSARQFPNYSSELNVNALLLGDSALYLCASSPRALNTEAFFGQGTRLTVV.